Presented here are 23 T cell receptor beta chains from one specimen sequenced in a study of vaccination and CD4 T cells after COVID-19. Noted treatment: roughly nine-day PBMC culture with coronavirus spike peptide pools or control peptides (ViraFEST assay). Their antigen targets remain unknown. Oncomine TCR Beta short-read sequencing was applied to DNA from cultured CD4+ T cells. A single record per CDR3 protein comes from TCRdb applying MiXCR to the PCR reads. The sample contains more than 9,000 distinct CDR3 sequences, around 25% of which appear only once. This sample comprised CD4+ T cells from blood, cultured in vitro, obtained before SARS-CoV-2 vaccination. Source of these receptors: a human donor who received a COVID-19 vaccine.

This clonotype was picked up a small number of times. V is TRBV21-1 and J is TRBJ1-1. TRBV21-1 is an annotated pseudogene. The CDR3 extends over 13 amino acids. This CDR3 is CASSKTENTEAFF. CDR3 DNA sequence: TGTGCCAGCAGCAAAACAGAGAACACTGAAGCTTTCTTT.

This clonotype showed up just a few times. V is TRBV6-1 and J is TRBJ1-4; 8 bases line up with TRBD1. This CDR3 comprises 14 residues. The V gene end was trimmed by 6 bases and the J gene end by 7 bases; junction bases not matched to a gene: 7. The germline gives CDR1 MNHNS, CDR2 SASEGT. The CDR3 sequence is CASSDRGRGEKLFF. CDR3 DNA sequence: TGTGCCAGCAGCGACAGGGGTCGGGGTGAAAAACTGTTTTTT.

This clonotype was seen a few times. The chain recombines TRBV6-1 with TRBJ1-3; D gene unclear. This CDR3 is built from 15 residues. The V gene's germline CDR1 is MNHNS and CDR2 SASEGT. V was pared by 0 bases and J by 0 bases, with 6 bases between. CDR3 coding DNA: TGTGCCAGCAGTGAAGCGCCCTTCTCTGGAAACACCATATATTTT. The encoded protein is CASSEAPFSGNTIYF.

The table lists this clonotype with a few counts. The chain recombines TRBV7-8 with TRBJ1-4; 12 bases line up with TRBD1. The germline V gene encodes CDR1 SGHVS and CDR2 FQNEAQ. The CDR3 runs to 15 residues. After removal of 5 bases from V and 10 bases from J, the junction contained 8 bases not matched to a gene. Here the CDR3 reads CASSDGTGGAGKLFF. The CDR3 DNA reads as TGTGCCAGCAGCGATGGGACAGGGGGCGCGGGAAAACTGTTTTTT.

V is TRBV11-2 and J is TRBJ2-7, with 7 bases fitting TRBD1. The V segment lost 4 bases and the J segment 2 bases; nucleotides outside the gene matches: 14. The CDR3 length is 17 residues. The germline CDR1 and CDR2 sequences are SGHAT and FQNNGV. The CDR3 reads CASSSQDGGQLTYEQYF. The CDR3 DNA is TGTGCCAGCAGCTCCCAGGATGGGGGACAGCTTACCTACGAGCAGTACTTC.

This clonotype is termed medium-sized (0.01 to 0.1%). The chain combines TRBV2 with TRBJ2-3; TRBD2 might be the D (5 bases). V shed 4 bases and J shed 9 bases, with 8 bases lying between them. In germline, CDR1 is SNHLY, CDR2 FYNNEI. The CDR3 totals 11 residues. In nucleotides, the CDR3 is TGTGCCAGCAGTGTACTAGTAACGCAGTATTTT. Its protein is CASSVLVTQYF.

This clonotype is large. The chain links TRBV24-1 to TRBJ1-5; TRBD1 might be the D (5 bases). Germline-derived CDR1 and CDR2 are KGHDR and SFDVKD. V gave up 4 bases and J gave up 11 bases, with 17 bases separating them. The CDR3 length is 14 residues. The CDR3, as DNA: TGTGCCACCAGTGACCCGGGGCCGAACATGGCCCAGCATTTT. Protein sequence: CATSDPGPNMAQHF.

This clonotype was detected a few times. CDR3 amino acids: CASSPGQETDTQYF. The CDR3 nucleotides read TGCGCCAGCAGCCCGGGACAGGAAACAGATACGCAGTATTTT. V and J are TRBV5-1 and TRBJ2-3, with 8 bases fitting TRBD1. Germline lookup yields CDR1 SGHRS and CDR2 YFSETQ. The length of the CDR3 is 14 residues. The junction had 4 bases not matched to a gene; V was cut back by 4 bases and J by 3 bases.

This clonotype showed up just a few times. CDR3 protein: CSASRGQFYEQYF. DNA for the CDR3: TGCAGTGCTAGCAGGGGACAGTTTTACGAGCAGTACTTC. V is TRBV20-1 and J is TRBJ2-7; 7 bases are shared with TRBD1. CDR3 length equals 13 residues. From germline, CDR1 is DFQATT and CDR2 SNEGSKA (reference sequence). Unmatched junction bases numbered 6, after V lost 3 bases and J lost 4 bases.

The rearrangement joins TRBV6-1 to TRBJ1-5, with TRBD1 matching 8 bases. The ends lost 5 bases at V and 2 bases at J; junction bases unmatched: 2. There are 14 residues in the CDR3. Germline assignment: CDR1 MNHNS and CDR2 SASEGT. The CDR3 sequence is CASSLDRGNQPQHF. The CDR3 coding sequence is TGTGCCAGCAGTCTGGACAGGGGCAATCAGCCCCAGCATTTT.

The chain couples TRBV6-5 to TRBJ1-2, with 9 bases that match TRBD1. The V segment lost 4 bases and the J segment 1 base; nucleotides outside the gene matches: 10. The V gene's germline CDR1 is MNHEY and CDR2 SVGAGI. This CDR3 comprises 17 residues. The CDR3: CASSSNRGRAVNYGYTF. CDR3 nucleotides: TGTGCCAGCAGTTCGAACAGGGGGCGGGCGGTTAACTATGGCTACACCTTC.

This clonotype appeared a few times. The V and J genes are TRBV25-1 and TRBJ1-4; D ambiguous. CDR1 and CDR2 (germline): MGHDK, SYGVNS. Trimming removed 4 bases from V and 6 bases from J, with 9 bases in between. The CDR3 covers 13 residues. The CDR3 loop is CASSVVDDEKLFF. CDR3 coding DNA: TGTGCCAGCAGTGTCGTAGATGATGAAAAACTGTTTTTT.

CDR3 bases: TGTGCCAGCAGCGAGGGCATTAGCAATCAGCCCCAGCATTTT. Translation gives CASSEGISNQPQHF. The genes are TRBV7-9 and TRBJ1-5; D is unclear. The CDR3 length is 14 residues. Deletions cut 5 bases from V and 0 bases from J, with 8 bases between. The germline V gene encodes CDR1 SEHNR and CDR2 FQNEAQ (reference sequence).

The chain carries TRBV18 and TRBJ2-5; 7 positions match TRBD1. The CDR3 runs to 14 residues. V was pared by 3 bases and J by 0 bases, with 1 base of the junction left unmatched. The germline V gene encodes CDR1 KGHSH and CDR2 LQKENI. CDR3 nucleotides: TGTGCCAGCTCACCCGGGACAGACCAAGAGACCCAGTACTTC. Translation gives CASSPGTDQETQYF.

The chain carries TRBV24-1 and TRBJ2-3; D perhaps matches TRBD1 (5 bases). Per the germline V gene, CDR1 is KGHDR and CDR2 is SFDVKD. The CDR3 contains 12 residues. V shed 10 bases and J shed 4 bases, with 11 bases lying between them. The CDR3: CATGHLPDTQYF. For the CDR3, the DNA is TGTGCCACAGGACACCTCCCAGATACGCAGTATTTT.

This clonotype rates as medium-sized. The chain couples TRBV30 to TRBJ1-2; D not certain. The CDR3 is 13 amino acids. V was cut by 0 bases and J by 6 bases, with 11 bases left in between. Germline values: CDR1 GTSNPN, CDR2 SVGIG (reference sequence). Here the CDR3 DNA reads TGTGCCTGGAGTGTATACGGGATTCATGGCTACACCTTC. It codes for CAWSVYGIHGYTF.

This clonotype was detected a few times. DNA for the CDR3: TGTGCCAGCAGCCCAACAGGGGGCTCTGGAAACACCATATATTTT. This gives the protein CASSPTGGSGNTIYF. The chain combines TRBV7-2 with TRBJ1-3; 8 nucleotides match TRBD1. Trimming took 5 bases from V and 0 from J; bases not matched to a gene: 3. This CDR3 region has 15 residues. The germline V gene encodes CDR1 SGHTA and CDR2 FQGNSA.

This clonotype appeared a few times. CDR3 sequence: CATSDAGSDGEQFF. The CDR3 coding sequence is TGTGCCACCAGTGATGCTGGGTCGGACGGTGAGCAGTTCTTC. This chain joins TRBV24-1 and TRBJ2-1; D not resolved. Trimming cost V 3 bases and J 9 bases, with 14 bases left between them. Germline CDR1 KGHDR, CDR2 SFDVKD. This CDR3 spans 14 amino acids.

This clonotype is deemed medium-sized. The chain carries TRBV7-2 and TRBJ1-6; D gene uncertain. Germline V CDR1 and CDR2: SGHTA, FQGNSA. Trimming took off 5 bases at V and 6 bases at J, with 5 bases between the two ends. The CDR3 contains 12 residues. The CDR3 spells CASSDPNSPLHF. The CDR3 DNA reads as TGTGCCAGCAGCGACCCTAATTCACCCCTCCACTTT.

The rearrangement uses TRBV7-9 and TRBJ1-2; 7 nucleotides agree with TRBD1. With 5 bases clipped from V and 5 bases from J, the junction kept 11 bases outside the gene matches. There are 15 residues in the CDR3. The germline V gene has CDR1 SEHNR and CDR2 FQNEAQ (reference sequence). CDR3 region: CASSPPDRRSYGYTF. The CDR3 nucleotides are TGTGCCAGCAGCCCCCCGGACAGGAGGAGTTATGGCTACACCTTC.

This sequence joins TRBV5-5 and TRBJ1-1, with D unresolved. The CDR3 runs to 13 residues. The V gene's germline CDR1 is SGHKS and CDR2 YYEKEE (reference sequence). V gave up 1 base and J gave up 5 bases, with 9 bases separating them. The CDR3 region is CASSLTRGTEAFF. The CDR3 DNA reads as TGTGCCAGCAGCTTGACTCGAGGGACTGAAGCTTTCTTT.

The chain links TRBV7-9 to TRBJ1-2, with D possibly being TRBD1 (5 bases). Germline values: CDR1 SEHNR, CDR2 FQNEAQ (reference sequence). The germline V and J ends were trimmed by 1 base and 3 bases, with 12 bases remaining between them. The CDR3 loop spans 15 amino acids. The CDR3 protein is CASSLGQGRYYGYTF. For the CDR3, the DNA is TGTGCCAGCAGCTTAGGGCAGGGTCGGTACTATGGCTACACCTTC.

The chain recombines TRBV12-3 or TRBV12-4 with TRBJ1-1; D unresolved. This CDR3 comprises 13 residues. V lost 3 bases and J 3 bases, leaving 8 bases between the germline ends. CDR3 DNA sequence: TGTGCCAGCAGTTTTTATGGTCACACTGAAGCTTTCTTT. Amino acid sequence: CASSFYGHTEAFF.